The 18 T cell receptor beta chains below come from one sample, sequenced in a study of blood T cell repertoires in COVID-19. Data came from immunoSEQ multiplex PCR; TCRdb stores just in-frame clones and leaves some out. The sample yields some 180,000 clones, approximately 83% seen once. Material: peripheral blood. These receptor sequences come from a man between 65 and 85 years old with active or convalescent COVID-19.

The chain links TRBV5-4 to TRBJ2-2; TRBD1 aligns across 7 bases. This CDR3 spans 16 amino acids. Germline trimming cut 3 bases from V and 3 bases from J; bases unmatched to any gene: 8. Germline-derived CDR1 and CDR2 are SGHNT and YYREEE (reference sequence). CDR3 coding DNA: TGTGCCAGCAGCTCTGCCGGGACAGAAGACACCGGGGAGCTGTTTTTT. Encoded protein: CASSSAGTEDTGELFF.

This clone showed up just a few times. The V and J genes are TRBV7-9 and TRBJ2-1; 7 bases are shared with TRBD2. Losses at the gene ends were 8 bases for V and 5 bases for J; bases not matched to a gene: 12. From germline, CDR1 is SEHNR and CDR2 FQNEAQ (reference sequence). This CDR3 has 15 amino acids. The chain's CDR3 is CASDSFASGHNEQFF. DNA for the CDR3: TGTGCCAGCGATTCTTTTGCTAGCGGACACAATGAGCAGTTCTTC.

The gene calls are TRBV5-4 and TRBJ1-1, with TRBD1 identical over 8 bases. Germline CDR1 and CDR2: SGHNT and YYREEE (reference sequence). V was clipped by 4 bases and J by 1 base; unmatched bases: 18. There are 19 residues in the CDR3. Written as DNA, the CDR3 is TGTGCCAGCAGCGATCCGGGACAGGACCGCGCGGCGGGGAACACTGAAGCTTTCTTT. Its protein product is CASSDPGQDRAAGNTEAFF.

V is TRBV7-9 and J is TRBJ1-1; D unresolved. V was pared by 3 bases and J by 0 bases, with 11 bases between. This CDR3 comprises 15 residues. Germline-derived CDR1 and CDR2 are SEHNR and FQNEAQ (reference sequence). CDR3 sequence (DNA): TGTGCCAGCAGCTTTAGCCCTCTGGTGAACACTGAAGCTTTCTTT. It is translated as CASSFSPLVNTEAFF.

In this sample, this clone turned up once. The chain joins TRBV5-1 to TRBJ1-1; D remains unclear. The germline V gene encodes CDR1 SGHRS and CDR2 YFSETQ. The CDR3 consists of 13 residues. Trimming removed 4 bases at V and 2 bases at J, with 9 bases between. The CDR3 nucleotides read TGCGCCAGCAGCGCGCAGGTTAACACTGAAGCTTTCTTT. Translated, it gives CASSAQVNTEAFF.

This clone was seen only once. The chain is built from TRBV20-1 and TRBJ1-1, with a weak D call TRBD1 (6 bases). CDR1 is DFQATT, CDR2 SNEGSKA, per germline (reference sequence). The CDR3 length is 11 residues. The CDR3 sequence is CSPRQGSRAFF. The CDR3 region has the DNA TGCAGCCCACGGCAGGGGTCGAGAGCTTTCTTT.

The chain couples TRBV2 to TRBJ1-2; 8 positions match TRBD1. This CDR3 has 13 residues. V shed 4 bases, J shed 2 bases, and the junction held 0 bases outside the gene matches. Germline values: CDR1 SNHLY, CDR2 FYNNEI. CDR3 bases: TGTGCCAGCAGTGGGACAGGGAACTATGGCTACACCTTC. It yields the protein CASSGTGNYGYTF. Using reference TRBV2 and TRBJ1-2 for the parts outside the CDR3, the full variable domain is EPEVTQTPSHQVTQMGQEVILRCVPISNHLYFYWYRQILGQKVEFLVSFYNNEISEKSEIFDDQFSVERPDGSNFTLKIRSTKLEDSAMYFCASSGTGNYGYTFGSGTRLTVV.

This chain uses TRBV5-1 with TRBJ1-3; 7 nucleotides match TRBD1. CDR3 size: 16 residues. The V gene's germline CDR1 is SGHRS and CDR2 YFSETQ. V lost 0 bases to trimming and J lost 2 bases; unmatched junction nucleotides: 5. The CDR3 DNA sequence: TGCGCCAGCAGCTTGGAGACCAGGGGGGCTGGAAACACCATATATTTT. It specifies CASSLETRGAGNTIYF. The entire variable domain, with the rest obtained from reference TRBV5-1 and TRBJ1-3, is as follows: KAGVTQTPRYLIKTRGQQVTLSCSPISGHRSVSWYQQTPGQGLQFLFEYFSETQRNKGNFPGRFSGRQFSNSRSEMNVSTLELGDSALYLCASSLETRGAGNTIYFGEGSWLTVV.

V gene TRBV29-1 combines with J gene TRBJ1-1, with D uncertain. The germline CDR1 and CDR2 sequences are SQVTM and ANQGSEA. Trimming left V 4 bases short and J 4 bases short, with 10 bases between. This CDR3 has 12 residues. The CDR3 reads CSVGWAGTEAFF. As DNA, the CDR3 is TGCAGCGTTGGGTGGGCGGGCACTGAAGCTTTCTTT. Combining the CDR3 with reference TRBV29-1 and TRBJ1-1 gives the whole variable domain SAVISQKPSRDICQRGTSLTIQCQVDSQVTMMFWYRQQPGQSLTLIATANQGSEATYESGFVIDKFPISRPNLTFSTLTVSNMSPEDSSIYLCSVGWAGTEAFFGQGTRLTVV.

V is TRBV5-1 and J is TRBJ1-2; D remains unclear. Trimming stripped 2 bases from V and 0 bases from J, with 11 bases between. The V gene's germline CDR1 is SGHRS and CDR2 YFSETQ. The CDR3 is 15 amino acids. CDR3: CASSLEGQSNYGYTF. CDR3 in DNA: TGCGCCAGCAGCTTAGAGGGCCAGTCTAACTATGGCTACACCTTC.

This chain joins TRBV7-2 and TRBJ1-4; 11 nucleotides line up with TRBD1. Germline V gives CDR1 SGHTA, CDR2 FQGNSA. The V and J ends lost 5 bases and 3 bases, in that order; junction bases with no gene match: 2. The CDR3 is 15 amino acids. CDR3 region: CASSGQGAANEKLFF. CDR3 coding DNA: TGTGCCAGCAGCGGACAGGGGGCAGCTAATGAAAAACTGTTTTTT.

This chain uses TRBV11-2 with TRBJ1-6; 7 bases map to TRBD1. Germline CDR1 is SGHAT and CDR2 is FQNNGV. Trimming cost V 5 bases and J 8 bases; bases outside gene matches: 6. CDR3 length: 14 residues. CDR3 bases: TGTGCCAGCAGCCAAACCACAGGGGATTCACCCCTCCACTTT. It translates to CASSQTTGDSPLHF. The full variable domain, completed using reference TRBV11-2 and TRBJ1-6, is EAGVAQSPRYKIIEKRQSVAFWCNPISGHATLYWYQQILGQGPKLLIQFQNNGVVDDSQLPKDRFSAERLKGVDSTLKIQPAKLEDSAVYLCASSQTTGDSPLHFGNGTRLTVT.

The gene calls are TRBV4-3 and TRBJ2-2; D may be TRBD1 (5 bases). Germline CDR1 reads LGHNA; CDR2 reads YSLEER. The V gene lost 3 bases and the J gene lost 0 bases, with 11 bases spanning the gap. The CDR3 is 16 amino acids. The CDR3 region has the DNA TGCGCCAGCAGCCATCACCCAGGGACGAACACCGGGGAGCTGTTTTTT. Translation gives CASSHHPGTNTGELFF.

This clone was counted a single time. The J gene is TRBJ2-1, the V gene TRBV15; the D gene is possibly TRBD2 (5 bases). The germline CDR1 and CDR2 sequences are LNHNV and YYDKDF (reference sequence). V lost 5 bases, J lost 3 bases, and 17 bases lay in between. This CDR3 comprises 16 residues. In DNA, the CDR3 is TGTGCCACCAGCCGCTCCGGGATCGCAGGCTACAATGAGCAGTTCTTC. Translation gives CATSRSGIAGYNEQFF.

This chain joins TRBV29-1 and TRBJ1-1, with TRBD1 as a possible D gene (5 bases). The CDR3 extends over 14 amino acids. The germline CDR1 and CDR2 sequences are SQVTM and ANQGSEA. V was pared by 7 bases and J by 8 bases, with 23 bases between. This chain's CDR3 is CSGTDSRAVREAFF. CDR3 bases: TGCAGCGGAACCGACAGCCGCGCGGTCCGCGAAGCTTTCTTT.

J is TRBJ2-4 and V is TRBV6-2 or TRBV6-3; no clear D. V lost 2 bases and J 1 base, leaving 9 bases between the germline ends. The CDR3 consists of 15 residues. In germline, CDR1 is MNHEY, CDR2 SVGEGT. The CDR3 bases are TGTGCCAGCAGTTACAGTACTAAGGCCAAAAACATTCAGTACTTC. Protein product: CASSYSTKAKNIQYF.

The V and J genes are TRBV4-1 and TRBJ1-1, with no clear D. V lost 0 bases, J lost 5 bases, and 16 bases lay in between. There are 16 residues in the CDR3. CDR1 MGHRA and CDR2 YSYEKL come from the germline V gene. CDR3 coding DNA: TGCGCCAGCAGCCAAGATGTTGGGGTGGGAGTAACTGAAGCTTTCTTT. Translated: CASSQDVGVGVTEAFF.

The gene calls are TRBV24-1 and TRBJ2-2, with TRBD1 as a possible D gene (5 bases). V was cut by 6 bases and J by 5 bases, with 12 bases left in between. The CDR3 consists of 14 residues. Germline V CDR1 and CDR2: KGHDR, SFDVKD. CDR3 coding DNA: TGTGCCACCAGTACGACAGACAAGACCGGGGAGCTGTTTTTT. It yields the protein CATSTTDKTGELFF.